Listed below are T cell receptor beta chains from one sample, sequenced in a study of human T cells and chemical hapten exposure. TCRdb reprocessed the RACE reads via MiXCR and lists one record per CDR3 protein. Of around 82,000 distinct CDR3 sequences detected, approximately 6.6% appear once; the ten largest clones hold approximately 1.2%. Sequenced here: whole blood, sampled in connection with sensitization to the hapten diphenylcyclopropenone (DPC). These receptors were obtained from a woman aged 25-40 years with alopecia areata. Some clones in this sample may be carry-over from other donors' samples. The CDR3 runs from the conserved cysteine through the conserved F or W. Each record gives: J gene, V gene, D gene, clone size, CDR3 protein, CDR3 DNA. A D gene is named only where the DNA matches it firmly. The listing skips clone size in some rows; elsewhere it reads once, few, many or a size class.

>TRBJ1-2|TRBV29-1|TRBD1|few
CSVDSSGGRGYTF
TGCAGCGTTGATAGTTCAGGGGGTCGGGGCTACACCTTC
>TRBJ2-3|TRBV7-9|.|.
CASSSLTAAGTDTQYF
TGTGCCAGCAGCTCCCTGACCGCCGCAGGCACAGATACGCAGTATTTT
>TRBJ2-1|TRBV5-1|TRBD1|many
CASSSPTGGPYNEQFF
TGCGCCAGCAGCTCCCCGACAGGGGGTCCCTACAATGAGCAGTTCTTC
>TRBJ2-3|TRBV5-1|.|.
CASSSSKNRPSTDTQYF
TGCGCCAGCAGCTCGTCGAAGAACAGGCCTAGCACAGATACGCAGTATTTT
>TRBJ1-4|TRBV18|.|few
CASSPGDPSFNEKLFF
TGTGCCAGCTCACCAGGGGACCCCTCCTTTAATGAAAAACTGTTTTTT
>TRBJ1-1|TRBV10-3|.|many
CAIRATGNTEAFF
TGTGCCATCAGAGCAACAGGGAACACTGAAGCTTTCTTT
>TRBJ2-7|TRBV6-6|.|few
CASRTYTQAYEQYF
TGTGCCAGCAGGACTTACACACAGGCCTACGAGCAGTACTTC
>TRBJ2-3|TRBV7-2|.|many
CASSSEGGGRTTDTQYF
TGTGCCAGCAGCTCAGAGGGCGGGGGCCGGACCACAGATACGCAGTATTTT
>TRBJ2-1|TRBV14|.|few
CASSQERGDEQFF
TGTGCCAGCAGCCAAGAGCGGGGAGACGAGCAGTTCTTC
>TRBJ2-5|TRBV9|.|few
CASSVVSVFGCPTTQYF
TGTGCCAGCAGCGTAGTAAGTGTTTTTGGGTGCCCAACGACCCAGTACTTC
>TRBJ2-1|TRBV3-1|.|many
CASSFLGNEQFF
TGTGCCAGCAGTTTTTTGGGTAATGAGCAGTTCTTC
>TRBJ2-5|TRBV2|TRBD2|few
CASSVDAGEGETQYF
TGTGCCAGCAGTGTTGACGCGGGGGAGGGTGAGACCCAGTACTTC
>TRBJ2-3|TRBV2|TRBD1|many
CASIRDRTQTSTDTQYF
TGTGCCAGCATTAGGGACAGGACCCAAACTAGCACAGATACGCAGTATTTT
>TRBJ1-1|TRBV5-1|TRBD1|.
CASSLANTGVGTEAFF
TGCGCCAGCAGCTTGGCGAACACAGGGGTAGGGACTGAAGCTTTCTTT
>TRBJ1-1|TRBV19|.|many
CASSIAGAEAFF
TGTGCCAGTAGTATAGCGGGCGCTGAAGCTTTCTTT
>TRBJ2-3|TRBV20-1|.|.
CSARDWQDTQYF
TGCAGTGCTCGGGACTGGCAAGATACGCAGTATTTT
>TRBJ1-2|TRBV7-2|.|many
CASSLPQVNYGYTF
TGTGCCAGCAGCTTACCCCAGGTTAACTATGGCTACACCTTC
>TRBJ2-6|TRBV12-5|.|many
CASGPELPNVLTF
TGTGCTAGTGGTCCCGAATTACCCAACGTCCTGACTTTC
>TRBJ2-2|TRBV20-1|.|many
CSAKKQANTGELFF
TGCAGTGCTAAAAAACAGGCAAACACCGGGGAGCTGTTTTTT
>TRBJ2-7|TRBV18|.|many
CASSREFDEQYF
TGTGCCAGCTCACGGGAATTTGACGAGCAGTACTTC
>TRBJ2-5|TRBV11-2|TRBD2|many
CASSPEGTSGGLQETQYF
TGTGCCAGCAGCCCGGAGGGGACTAGCGGGGGGCTACAAGAGACCCAGTACTTC
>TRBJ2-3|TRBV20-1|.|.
CSARGGFRDTQYF
TGCAGTGCTAGAGGTGGTTTCCGAGATACGCAGTATTTT
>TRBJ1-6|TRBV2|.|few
CASSAGPIPALNSPLHF
TGTGCCAGCAGTGCAGGGCCAATCCCCGCTCTGAATTCACCCCTCCACTTT
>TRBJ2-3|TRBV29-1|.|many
CSVSRTTDTQYF
TGCAGCGTTTCCCGCACCACAGATACGCAGTATTTT
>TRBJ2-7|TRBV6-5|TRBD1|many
CASSYSGTGAHEQYF
TGTGCCAGCAGTTACTCCGGGACAGGGGCGCACGAGCAGTACTTC
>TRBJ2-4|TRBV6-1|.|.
CASSDLGVLAKNIQYF
TGTGCCAGCAGTGATCTTGGGGTATTAGCCAAAAACATTCAGTACTTC
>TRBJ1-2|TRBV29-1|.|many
CSVEMGGYTF
TGCAGCGTTGAGATGGGGGGTTACACCTTC
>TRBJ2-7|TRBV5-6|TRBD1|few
CASRHGLKTGIYEQYF
TGTGCCAGCAGACACGGTCTTAAGACAGGGATCTACGAGCAGTACTTC
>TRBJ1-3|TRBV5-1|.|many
CASSLYGDSGNTIYF
TGCGCCAGCAGCTTGTACGGGGACTCTGGAAACACCATATATTTT
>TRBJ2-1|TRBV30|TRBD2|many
CAWSVGTSANEQFF
TGTGCCTGGAGTGTAGGGACTAGCGCCAATGAGCAGTTCTTC
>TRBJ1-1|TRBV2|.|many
CASSVPGAIYEAFF
TGTGCCAGCAGTGTTCCGGGGGCTATCTATGAAGCTTTCTTT
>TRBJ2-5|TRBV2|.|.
CATSRDGQETQYF
TGTGCCACCTCCAGGGACGGTCAAGAGACCCAGTACTTC
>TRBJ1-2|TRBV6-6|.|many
CASSENRVGGYTF
TGTGCCAGCAGTGAGAACAGGGTAGGAGGCTACACCTTC
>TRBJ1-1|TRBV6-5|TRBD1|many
CASSFGQGGPGTEAFF
TGTGCCAGCAGTTTTGGACAGGGTGGTCCGGGCACTGAAGCTTTCTTT
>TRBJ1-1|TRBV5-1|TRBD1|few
CASSFGTARNTEAFF
TGCGCCAGCAGCTTTGGGACAGCGAGAAACACTGAAGCTTTCTTT
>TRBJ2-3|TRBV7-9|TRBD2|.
CASSRLTPERGRTDTQYF
TGTGCCAGCAGCCGCCTGACCCCCGAGCGGGGCCGCACAGATACGCAGTATTTT
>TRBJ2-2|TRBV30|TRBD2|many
CAWTSGGAWVGELFF
TGTGCCTGGACTAGCGGGGGGGCCTGGGTCGGGGAGCTGTTTTTT
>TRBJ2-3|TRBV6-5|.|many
CASSYSSTDTQYF
TGTGCCAGCAGTTACTCTTCCACAGATACGCAGTATTTT
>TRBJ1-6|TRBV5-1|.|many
CASSPGHGNSPLHF
TGCGCCAGCAGCCCGGGACACGGGAATTCACCCCTCCACTTT
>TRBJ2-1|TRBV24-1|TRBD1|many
CATSDDGTGPRNEQFF
TGTGCCACCAGTGATGACGGGACAGGGCCGAGGAATGAGCAGTTCTTC
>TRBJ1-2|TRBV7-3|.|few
CASSLNAGFGYTF
TGTGCCAGCAGCTTAAACGCAGGGTTTGGCTACACCTTC
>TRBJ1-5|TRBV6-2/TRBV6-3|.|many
CASSAPGHSNQPQHF
TGTGCCAGCAGTGCGCCGGGGCATAGCAATCAGCCCCAGCATTTT
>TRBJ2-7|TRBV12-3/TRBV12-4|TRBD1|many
CASSKGGLEQYF
TGTGCCAGCAGCAAAGGGGGCCTCGAGCAGTACTTC
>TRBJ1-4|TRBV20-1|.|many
CSARDGRVDEKLFF
TGCAGTGCTAGAGACGGCAGGGTAGATGAAAAACTGTTTTTT
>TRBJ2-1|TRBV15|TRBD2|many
CATNRARTSDVLSSYNEQFF
TGTGCCACCAACAGAGCTAGGACTAGCGACGTTCTGAGCTCCTACAATGAGCAGTTCTTC
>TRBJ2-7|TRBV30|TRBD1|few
CAWRDRQGLSYEQYF
TGTGCCTGGAGGGATAGACAGGGCCTTTCCTACGAGCAGTACTTC
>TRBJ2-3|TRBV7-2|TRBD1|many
CASSLLGDRADTQYF
TGTGCCAGCAGCTTACTTGGGGACAGGGCCGATACGCAGTATTTT
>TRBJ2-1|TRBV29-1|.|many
CSVNRGREQFF
TGCAGCGTTAATCGGGGGCGCGAGCAGTTCTTC
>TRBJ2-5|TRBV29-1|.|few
CSVRATATETQYF
TGCAGCGTTCGAGCGACAGCCACCGAGACCCAGTACTTC
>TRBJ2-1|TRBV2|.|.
CASSRGEFYNEQFF
TGTGCCAGCAGTAGGGGGGAGTTCTACAATGAGCAGTTCTTC
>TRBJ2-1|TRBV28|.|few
CASSFDPREQFF
TGTGCCAGCAGTTTTGACCCTCGGGAGCAGTTCTTC
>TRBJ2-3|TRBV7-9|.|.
CASSSSLTDTQYF
TGTGCCAGCAGCTCAAGCCTCACAGATACGCAGTATTTT
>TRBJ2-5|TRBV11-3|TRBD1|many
CASSLKGAQETQYF
TGTGCCAGCAGCTTAAAGGGGGCCCAAGAGACCCAGTACTTC
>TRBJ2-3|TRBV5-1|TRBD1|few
CASSSLGQLTDTQYF
TGCGCCAGCAGCTCACTGGGACAGTTGACAGATACGCAGTATTTT